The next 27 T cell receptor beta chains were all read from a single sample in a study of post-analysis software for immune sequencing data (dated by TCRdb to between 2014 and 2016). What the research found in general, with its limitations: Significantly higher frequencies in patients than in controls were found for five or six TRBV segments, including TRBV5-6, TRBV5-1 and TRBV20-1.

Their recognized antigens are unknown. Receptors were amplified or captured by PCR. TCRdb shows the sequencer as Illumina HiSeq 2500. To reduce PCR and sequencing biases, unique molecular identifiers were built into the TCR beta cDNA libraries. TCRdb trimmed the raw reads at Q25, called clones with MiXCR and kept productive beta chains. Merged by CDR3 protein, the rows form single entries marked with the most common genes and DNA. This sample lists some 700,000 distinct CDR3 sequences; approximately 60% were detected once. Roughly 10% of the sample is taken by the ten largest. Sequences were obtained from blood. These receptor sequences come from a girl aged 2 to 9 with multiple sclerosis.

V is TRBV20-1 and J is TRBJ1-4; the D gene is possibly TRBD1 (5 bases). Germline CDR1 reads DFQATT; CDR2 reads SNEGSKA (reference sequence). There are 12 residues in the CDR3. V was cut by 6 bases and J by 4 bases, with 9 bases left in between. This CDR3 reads CSARTRNEKLFF. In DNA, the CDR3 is TGCAGTGCAAGGACACGTAATGAAAAACTGTTTTTT.

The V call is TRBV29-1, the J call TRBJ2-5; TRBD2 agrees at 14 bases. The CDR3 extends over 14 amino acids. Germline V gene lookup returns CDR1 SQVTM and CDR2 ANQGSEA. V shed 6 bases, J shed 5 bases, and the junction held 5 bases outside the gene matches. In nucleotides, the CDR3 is TGCAGCGTCGAGACTAGCGGGAGGGCGGAGACCCAGTACTTC. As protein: CSVETSGRAETQYF.

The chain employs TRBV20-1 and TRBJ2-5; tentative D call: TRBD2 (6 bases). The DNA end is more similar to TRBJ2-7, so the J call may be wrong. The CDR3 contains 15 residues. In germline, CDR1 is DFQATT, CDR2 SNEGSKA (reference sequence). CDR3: CSARDRRDARDEQYF. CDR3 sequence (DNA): TGCAGTGCTAGAGATAGGCGGGATGCCAGAGACGAGCAGTACTTC.

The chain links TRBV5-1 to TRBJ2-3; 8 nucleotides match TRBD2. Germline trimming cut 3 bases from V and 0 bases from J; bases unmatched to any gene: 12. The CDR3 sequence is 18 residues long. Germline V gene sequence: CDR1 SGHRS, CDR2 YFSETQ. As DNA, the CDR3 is TGCGCCAGCAGCTCCCAAGGCTGGACTAGCCGCAGCACAGATACGCAGTATTTT. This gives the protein CASSSQGWTSRSTDTQYF.

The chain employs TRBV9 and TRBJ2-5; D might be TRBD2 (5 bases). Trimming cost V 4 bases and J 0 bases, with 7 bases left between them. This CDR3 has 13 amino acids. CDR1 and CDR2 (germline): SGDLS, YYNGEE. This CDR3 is CASSTGNQETQYF. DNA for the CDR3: TGTGCCAGCAGCACCGGGAACCAAGAGACCCAGTACTTC.

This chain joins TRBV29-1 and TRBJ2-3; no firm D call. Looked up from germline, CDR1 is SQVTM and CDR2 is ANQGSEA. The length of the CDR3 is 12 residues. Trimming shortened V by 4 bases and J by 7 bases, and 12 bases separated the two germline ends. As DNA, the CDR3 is TGCAGCGTTGGCGAAATGACGAATACGCAGTATTTT. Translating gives CSVGEMTNTQYF.

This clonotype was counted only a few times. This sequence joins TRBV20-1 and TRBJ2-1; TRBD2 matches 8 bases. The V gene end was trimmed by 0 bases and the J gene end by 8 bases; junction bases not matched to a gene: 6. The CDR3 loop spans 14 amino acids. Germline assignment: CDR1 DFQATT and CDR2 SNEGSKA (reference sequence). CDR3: CSARDRGGNDEQFF. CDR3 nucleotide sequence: TGCAGTGCTAGAGATCGGGGGGGAAACGATGAGCAGTTCTTC.

CDR3 nucleotide sequence: TGTGCCAGCAGTTCCCTTATTGGCGGGAGCTCAGAGACCCAGTACTTC. This sequence encodes CASSSLIGGSSETQYF. The chain has TRBV12-3 or TRBV12-4 and TRBJ2-7; TRBD2 matches 7 bases. The J call may be wrong; the DNA end is better matched by TRBJ2-5. The CDR3 extends over 16 amino acids.

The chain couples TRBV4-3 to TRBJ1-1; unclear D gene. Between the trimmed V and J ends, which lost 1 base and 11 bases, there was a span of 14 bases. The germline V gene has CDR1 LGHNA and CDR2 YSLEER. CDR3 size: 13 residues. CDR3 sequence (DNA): TGCGCCAGCAGCCAAGGGGTTGGCAGTCGGGCTTTCTTT. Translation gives CASSQGVGSRAFF.

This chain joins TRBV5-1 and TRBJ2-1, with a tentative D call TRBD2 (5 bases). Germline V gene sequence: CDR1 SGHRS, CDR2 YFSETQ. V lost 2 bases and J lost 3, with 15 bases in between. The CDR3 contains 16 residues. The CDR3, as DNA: TGCGCCAGCAGCTTCGAGGGAGAACTGGTCTACAATGAGCAGTTCTTC. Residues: CASSFEGELVYNEQFF.

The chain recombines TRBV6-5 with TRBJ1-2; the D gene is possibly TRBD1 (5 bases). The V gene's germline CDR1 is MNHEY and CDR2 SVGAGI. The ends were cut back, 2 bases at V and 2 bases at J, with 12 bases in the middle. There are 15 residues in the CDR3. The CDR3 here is CASSYISTGNYGYTF. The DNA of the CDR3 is TGTGCCAGCAGTTACATAAGTACAGGAAACTATGGCTACACCTTC.

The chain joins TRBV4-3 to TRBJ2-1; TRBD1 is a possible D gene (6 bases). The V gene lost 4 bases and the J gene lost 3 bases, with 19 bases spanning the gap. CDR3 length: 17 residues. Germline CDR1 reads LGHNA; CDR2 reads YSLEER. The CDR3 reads CASSPPRAGDLYNEQFF. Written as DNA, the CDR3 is TGCGCCAGCAGCCCTCCCCGGGCAGGGGACCTCTACAATGAGCAGTTCTTC.

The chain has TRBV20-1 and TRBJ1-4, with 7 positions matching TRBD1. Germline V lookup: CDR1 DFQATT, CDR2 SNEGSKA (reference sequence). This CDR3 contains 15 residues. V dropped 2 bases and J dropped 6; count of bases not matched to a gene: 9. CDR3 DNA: TGCAGTGCTAGAATTGCGACAGGGAATTATGAAAAACTGTTTTTT. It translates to CSARIATGNYEKLFF.

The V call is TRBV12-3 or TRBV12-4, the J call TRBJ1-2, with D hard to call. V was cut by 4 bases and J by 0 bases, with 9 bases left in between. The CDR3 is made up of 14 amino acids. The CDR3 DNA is TGTGCCAGCAGTTCCAGGTCCGCTAACTATGGCTACACCTTC. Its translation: CASSSRSANYGYTF.

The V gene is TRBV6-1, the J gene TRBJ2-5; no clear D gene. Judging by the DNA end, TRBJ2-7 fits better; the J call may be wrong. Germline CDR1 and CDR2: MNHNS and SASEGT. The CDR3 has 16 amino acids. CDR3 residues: CASPKKRATDNYEQYF. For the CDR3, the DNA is TGTGCCAGCCCTAAGAAGCGAGCGACGGATAACTACGAGCAGTACTTC.

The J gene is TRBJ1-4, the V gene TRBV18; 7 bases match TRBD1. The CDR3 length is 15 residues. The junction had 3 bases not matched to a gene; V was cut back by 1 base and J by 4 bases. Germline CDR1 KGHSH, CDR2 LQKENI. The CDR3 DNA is TGTGCCAGCTCACCACGGGACAGTTATAATGAAAAACTGTTTTTT. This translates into CASSPRDSYNEKLFF.

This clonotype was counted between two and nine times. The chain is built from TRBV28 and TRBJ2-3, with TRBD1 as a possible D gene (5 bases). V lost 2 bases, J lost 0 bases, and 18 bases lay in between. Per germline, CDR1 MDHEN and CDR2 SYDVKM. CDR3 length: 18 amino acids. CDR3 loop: CASSLTHRIITSTDTQYF. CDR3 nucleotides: TGTGCCAGCAGTTTAACCCACAGGATTATAACTAGCACAGATACGCAGTATTTT.

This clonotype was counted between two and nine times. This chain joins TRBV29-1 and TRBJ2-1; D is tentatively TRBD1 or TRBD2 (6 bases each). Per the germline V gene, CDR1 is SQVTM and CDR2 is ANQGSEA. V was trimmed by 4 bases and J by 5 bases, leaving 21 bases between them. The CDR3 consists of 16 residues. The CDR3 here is CSVVGGDGSLDNEQFF. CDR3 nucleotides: TGCAGCGTTGTGGGGGGCGACGGAAGCCTGGACAATGAGCAGTTCTTC.

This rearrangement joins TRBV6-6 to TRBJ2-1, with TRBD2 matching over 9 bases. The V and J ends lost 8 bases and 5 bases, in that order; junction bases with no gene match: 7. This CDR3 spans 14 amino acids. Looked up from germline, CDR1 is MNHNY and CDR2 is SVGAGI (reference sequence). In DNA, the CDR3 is TGTGCCAGCGTTCCAGCGGGGGGTAACAATGAGCAGTTCTTC. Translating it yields CASVPAGGNNEQFF.

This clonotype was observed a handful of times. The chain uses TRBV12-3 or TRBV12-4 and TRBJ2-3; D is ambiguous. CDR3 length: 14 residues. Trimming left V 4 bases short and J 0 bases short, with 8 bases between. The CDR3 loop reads CASSSGASTDTQYF. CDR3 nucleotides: TGTGCCAGCAGTTCCGGAGCTAGCACAGATACGCAGTATTTT.

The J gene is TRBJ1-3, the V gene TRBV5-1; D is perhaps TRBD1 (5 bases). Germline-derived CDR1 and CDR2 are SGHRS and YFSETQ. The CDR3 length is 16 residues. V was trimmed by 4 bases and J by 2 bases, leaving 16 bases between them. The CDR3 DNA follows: TGCGCCAGCAGCCTGGGCCCCCGGGGGACTGGAAACACCATATATTTT. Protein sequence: CASSLGPRGTGNTIYF.

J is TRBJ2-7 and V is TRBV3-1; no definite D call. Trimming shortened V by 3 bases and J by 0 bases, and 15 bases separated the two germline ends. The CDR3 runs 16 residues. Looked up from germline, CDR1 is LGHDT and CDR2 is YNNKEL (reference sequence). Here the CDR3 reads CASSQGLGVSSYEQYF. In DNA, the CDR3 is TGTGCCAGCAGCCAGGGTCTAGGAGTAAGCTCCTACGAGCAGTACTTC.

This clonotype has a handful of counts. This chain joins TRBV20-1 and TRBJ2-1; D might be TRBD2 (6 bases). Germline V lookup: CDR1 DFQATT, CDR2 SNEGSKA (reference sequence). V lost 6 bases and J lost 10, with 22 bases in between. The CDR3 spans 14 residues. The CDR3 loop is CSARWDSNVLEQFF. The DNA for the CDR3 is TGCAGTGCACGTTGGGACTCGAACGTATTGGAGCAGTTCTTC.

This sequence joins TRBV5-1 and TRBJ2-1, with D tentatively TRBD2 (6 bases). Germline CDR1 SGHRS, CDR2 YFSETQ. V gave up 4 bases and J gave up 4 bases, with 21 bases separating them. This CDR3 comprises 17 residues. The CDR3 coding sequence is TGCGCCAGCAGCCTCTCCTTAGGAGGGGCCTTATACAATGAGCAGTTCTTC. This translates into CASSLSLGGALYNEQFF.

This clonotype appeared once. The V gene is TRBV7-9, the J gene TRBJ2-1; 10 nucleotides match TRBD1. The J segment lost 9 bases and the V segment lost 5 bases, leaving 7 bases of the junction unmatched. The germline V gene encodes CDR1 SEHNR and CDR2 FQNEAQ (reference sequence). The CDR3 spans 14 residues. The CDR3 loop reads CASSPGQGYIEQFF. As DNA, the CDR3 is TGTGCCAGCAGCCCGGGACAGGGGTATATTGAGCAGTTCTTC.

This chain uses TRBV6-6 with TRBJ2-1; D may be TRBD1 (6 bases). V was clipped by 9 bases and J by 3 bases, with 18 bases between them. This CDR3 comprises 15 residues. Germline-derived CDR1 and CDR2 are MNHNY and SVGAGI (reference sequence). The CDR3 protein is CASSGTPTLYNEQFF. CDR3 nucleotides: TGTGCCAGTTCCGGGACACCGACCCTCTACAATGAGCAGTTCTTC.

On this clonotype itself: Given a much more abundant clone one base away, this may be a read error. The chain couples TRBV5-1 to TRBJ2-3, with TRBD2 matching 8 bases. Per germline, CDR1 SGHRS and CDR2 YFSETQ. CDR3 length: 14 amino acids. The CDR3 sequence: CASSLGGRTDTRYF. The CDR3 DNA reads TGCGCCAGCAGCTTGGGCGGGAGGACAGATACGCGGTATTTT.